A single sample is the source of the 3 T cell receptor beta chains below, sequenced in a study of T cell changes during pregnancy in multiple sclerosis. This table comes from immunoSEQ multiplex PCR, and its TCRdb copy is limited to in-frame clones, with some not included. The sample consists of tens of thousands of clones, around 90% of them appearing once. The sequences come from peripheral blood, collected in the third trimester of pregnancy. These receptors were taken from a female donor with multiple sclerosis, enrolled in a pregnancy study.

CDR3 sequence reads: CASSLGTGATNEKLFF. CDR3 bases: TGTGCCAGCAGCTTAGGGACAGGGGCAACTAATGAAAAACTGTTTTTT. V and J are TRBV7-2 and TRBJ1-4, with TRBD1 matching over 9 bases. Looked up from germline, CDR1 is SGHTA and CDR2 is FQGNSA. The junction had 0 bases not matched to a gene; V was cut back by 1 base and J by 0 bases. This CDR3 has 16 amino acids.

The gene calls are TRBV4-1 and TRBJ2-2; D gene uncertain. The CDR3 has 15 amino acids. V was shortened by 0 bases and J by 2 bases, with 7 bases between the two germline ends. From germline, CDR1 is MGHRA and CDR2 YSYEKL. CDR3 amino acids: CASSQDGTNTGELFF. CDR3 in DNA: TGCGCCAGCAGCCAAGATGGCACCAACACCGGGGAGCTGTTTTTT.

This clone was detected once. The V and J genes are TRBV29-1 and TRBJ2-7; perhaps TRBD2 as D (6 bases). With 7 bases removed from V and 2 bases from J, the gap between germline ends came to 15 bases. The CDR3 sequence is 13 residues long. The germline V gene has CDR1 SQVTM and CDR2 ANQGSEA. CDR3: CSGGGGRAYEQYF. The CDR3, as DNA: TGCAGCGGGGGAGGAGGCCGAGCCTACGAGCAGTACTTC.